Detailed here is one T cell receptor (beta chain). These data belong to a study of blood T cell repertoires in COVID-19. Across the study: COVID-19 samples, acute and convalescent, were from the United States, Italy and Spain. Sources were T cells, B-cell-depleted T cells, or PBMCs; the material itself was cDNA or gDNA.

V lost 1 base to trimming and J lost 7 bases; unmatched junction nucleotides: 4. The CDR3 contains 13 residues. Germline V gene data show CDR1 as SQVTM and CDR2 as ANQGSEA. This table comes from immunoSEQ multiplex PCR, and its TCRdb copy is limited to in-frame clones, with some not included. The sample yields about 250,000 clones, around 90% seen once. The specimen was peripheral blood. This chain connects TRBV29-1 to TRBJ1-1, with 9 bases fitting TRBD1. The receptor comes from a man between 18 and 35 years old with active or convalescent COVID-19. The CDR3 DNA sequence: TGCAGCGTTGAAGTGGGACAGGGCGATGAAGCTTTCTTT. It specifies CSVEVGQGDEAFF.